One TCR beta chain is described in this entry. Its antigen is still unknown. V was shortened by 5 bases and J by 4 bases, with 12 bases between the two germline ends. There are 13 residues in the CDR3. Germline V CDR1 and CDR2: SGDLS, YYNGEE. This entry is derived from a study of T cell responses to AZD1222 COVID-19 vaccine. General study points: The study reported that nearly half of spike-specific TCRs target unmutated variant regions. Possibly, clonal diversity was underestimated; donors were largely white British and included more females.

Produced via immunoSEQ multiplex PCR; TCRdb's table is partial and in-frame only. This table has about 53,000 clones, approximately 84% appearing once. The gene calls are TRBV9 and TRBJ1-2; weak D call: TRBD1 (6 bases). The clonotype comes from an adult in good health. This specimen was peripheral blood, taken on day 0 of AZD1222 vaccination. The CDR3 protein is CASSATGGYGYTF. In nucleotides, the CDR3 is TGTGCCAGCAGTGCGACAGGCGGCTATGGCTACACCTTC. Combining the CDR3 with reference TRBV9 and TRBJ1-2 gives the whole variable domain DSGVTQTPKHLITATGQRVTLRCSPRSGDLSVYWYQQSLDQGLQFLIQYYNGEERAKGNILERFSAQQFPDLHSELNLSSLELGDSALYFCASSATGGYGYTFGSGTRLTVV.